Here is one TCR beta chain with its context. Its specificity is not known. These data are taken from a study of cytomegalovirus exposure and HLA in healthy donors. The PCR was carried out with 60 Vbeta primers and 13 Jbeta primers. Produced via immunoSEQ multiplex PCR; TCRdb's table is partial and in-frame only. The sample records some 160,000 clones, around 10% being singletons. The CDR3 covers 15 residues. Trimming left V 5 bases short and J 1 base short, with 14 bases between. Germline assignment: CDR1 SGHVS and CDR2 FQNEAQ. Study findings and constraints: The Asian-associated ancestry cluster reportedly had fewer N-insertions than the approximately 670-donor mean in a later analysis.

The specimen was PBMCs. This rearrangement joins TRBV7-8 to TRBJ2-5, with a tentative D call TRBD2 (6 bases). The TCR sequence derives from a male donor in good health and CMV-seronegative. CDR3 nucleotide sequence: TGTGCCAGCAGCCCCGTAGCGGTGACCCAAGAGACCCAGTACTTC. This gives the protein CASSPVAVTQETQYF.